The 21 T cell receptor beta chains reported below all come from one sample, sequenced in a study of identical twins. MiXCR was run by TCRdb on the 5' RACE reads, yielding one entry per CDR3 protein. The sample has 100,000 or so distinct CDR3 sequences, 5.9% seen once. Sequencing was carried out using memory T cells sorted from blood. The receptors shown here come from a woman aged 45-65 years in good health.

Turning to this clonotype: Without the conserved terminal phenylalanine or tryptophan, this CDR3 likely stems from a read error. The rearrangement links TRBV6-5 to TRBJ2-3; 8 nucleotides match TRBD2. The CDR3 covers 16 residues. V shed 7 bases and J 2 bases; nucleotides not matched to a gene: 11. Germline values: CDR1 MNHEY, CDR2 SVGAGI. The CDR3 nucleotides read TGTGCCAGCAAAACCACGAGACTAGCGTACACAGATACGCAGTATCTT. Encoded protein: CASKTTRLAYTDTQYL.

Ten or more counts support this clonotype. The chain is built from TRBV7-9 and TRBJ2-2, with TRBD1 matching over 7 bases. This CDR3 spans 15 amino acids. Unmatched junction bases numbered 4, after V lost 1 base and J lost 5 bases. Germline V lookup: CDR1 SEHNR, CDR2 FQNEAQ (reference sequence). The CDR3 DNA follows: TGTGCCAGCAGCTTAGACAGGGGTTGGACCGGGGAGCTGTTTTTT. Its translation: CASSLDRGWTGELFF. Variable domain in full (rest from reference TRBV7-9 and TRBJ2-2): DTGVSQNPRHKITKRGQNVTFRCDPISEHNRLYWYRQTLGQGPEFLTYFQNEAQLEKSRLLSDRFSAERPKGSFSTLEIQRTEQGDSAMYLCASSLDRGWTGELFFGEGSRLTVL.

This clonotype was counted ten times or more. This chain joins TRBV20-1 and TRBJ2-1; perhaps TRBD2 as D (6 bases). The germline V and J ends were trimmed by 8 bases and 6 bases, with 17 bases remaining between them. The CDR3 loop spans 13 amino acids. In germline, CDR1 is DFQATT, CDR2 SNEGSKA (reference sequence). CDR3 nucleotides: TGCAGTTTACTGACTAGGATCGGCAATGAGCAGTTCTTC. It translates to CSLLTRIGNEQFF.

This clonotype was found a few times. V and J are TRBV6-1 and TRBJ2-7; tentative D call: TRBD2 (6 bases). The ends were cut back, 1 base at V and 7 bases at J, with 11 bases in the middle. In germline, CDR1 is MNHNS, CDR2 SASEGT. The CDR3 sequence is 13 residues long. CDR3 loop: CASSEVGGREQYV. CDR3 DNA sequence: TGTGCCAGCAGTGAAGTGGGGGGAAGGGAGCAGTACGTC.

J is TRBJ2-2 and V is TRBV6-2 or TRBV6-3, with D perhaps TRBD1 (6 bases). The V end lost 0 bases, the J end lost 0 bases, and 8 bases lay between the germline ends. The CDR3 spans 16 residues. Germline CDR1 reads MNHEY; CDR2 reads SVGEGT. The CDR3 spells CASSYSGTTNTGELFF. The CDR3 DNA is TGTGCCAGCAGTTACTCAGGGACAACGAACACCGGGGAGCTGTTTTTT.

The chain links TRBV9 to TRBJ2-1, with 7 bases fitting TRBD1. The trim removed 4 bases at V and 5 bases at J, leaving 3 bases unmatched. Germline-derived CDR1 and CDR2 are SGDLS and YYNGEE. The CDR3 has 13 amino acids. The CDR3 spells CASSPRGNNEQFF. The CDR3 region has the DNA TGTGCCAGCAGCCCCAGGGGGAACAATGAGCAGTTCTTC.

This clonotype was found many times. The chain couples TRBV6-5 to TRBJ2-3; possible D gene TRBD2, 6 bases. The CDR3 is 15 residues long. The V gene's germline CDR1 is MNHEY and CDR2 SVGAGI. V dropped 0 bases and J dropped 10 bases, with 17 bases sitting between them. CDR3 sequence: CASSYSRLPGTPQYF. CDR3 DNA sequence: TGTGCCAGCAGTTACTCCAGACTACCGGGGACTCCGCAGTATTTT.

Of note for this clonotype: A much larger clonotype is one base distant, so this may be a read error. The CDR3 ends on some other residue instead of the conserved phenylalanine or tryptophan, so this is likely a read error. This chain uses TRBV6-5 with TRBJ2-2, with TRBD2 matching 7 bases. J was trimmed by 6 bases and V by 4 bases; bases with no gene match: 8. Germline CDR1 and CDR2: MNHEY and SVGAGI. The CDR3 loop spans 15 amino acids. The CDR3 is CASSSPGAGAGELFC. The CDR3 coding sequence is TGTGCCAGCAGTTCTCCCGGTGCGGGAGCCGGGGAGCTGTTTTGT.

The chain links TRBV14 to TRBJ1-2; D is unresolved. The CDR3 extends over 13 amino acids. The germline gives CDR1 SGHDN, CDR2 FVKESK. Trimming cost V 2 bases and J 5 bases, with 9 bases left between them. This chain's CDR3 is CASSQFDGYGYTF. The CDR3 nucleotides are TGTGCCAGCAGCCAATTCGATGGTTATGGCTACACCTTC. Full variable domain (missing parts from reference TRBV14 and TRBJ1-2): EAGVTQFPSHSVIEKGQTVTLRCDPISGHDNLYWYRRVMGKEIKFLLHFVKESKQDESGMPNNRFLAERTGGTYSTLKVQPAELEDSGVYFCASSQFDGYGYTFGSGTRLTVV.

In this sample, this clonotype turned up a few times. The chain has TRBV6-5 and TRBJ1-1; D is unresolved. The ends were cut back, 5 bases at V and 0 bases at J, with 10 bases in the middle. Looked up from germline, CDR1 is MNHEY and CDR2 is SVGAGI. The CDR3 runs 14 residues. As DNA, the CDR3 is TGTGCCAGCAGTCGGGATATCCTGAACACTGAAGCTTTCTTT. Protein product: CASSRDILNTEAFF.

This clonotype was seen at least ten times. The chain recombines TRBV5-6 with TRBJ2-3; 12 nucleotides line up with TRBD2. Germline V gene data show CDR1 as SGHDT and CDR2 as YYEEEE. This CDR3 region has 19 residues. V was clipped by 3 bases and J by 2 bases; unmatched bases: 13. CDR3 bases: TGTGCCAGCAGCTGGGAGCCGCTAACTAGCGGGAGGTCCACAGATACGCAGTATTTT. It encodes CASSWEPLTSGRSTDTQYF.

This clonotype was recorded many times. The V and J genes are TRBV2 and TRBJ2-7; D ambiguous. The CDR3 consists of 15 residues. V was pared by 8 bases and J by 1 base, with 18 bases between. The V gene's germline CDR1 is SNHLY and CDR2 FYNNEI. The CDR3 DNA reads TGTGCCAGCCACACGGCGGACGGCGAATCCTACGAGCAGTACTTC. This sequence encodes CASHTADGESYEQYF. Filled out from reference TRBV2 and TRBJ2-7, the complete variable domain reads EPEVTQTPSHQVTQMGQEVILRCVPISNHLYFYWYRQILGQKVEFLVSFYNNEISEKSEIFDDQFSVERPDGSNFTLKIRSTKLEDSAMYFCASHTADGESYEQYFGPGTRLTVT.

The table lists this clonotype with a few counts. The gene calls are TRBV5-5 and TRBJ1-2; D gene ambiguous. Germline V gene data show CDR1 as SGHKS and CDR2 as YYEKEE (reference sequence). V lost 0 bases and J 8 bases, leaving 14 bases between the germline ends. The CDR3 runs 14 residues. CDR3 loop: CASSLAPSREGYTF. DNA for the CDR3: TGTGCCAGCAGCTTGGCTCCGAGTCGGGAAGGCTACACCTTC.

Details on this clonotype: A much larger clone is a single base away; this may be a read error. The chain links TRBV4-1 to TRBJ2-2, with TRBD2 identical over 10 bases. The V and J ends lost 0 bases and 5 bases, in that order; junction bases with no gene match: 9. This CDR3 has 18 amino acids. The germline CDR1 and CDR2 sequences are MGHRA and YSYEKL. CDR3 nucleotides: TGCGCCAGCAGCCAAGAAGGACTAGCGGCAGGAGGGACCGGGGAGCTGTTTTTT. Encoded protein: CASSQEGLAAGGTGELFF.

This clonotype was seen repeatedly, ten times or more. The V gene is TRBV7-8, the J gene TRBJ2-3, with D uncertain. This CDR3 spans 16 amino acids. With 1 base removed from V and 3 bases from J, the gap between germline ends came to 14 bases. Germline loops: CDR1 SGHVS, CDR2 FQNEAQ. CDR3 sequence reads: CASSLGPVIHTDTQYF. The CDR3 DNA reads TGTGCCAGCAGCTTAGGGCCTGTAATTCATACAGATACGCAGTATTTT. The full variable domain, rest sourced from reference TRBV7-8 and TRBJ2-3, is GAGVSQSPRYKVAKRGQDVALRCDPISGHVSLFWYQQALGQGPEFLTYFQNEAQLDKSGLPSDRFFAERPEGSVSTLKIQRTQQEDSAVYLCASSLGPVIHTDTQYFGPGTRLTVL.

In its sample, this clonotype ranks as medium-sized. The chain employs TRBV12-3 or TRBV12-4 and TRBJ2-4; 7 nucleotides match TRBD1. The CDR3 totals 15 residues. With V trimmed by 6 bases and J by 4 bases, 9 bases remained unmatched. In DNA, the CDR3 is TGTGCCAGCAGCCGATCACGACAGGGTAAAAACATTCAGTACTTC. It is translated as CASSRSRQGKNIQYF.

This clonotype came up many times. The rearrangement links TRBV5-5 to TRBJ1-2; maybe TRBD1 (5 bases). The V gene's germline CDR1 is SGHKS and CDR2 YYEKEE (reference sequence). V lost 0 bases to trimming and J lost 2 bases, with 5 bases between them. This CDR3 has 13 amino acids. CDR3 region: CASSLGDNYGYTF. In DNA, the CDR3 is TGTGCCAGCAGCTTGGGGGACAACTATGGCTACACCTTC.

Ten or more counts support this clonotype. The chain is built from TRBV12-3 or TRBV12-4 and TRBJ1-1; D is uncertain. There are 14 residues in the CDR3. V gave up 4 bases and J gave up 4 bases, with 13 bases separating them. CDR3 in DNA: TGTGCCAGCAGTTCCGGACGGCTTCTCACTGAAGCTTTCTTT. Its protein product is CASSSGRLLTEAFF.

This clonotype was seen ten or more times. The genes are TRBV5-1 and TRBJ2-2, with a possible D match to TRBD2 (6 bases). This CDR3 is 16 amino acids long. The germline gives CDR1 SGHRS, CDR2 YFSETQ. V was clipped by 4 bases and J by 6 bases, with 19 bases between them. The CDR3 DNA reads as TGCGCCAGCAGCCCAAGAGAAGGAGGGATACCCGGGGAGCTGTTTTTT. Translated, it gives CASSPREGGIPGELFF.

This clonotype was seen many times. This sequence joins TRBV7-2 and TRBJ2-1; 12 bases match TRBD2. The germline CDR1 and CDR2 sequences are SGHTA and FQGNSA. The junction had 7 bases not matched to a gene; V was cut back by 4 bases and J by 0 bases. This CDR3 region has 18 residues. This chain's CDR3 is CASSSGTSGPISYNEQFF. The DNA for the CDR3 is TGTGCCAGCAGCTCCGGGACTAGCGGGCCTATCTCCTACAATGAGCAGTTCTTC.

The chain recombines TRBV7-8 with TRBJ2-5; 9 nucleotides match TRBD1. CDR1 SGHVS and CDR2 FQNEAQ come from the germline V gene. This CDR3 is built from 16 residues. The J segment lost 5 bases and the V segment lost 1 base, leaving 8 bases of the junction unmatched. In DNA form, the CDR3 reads TGTGCCAGCAGCTTAGGAGTACAGGGGGCCGGGGAGACCCAGTACTTC. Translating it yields CASSLGVQGAGETQYF.